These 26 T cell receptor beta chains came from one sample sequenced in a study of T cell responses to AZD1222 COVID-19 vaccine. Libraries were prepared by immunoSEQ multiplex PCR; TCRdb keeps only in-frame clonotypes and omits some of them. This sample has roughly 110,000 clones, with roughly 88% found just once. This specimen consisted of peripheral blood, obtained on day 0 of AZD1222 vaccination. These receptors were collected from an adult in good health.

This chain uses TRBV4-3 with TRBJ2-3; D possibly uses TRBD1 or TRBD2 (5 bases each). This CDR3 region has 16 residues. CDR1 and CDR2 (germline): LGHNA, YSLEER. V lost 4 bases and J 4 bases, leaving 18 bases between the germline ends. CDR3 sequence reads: CASSPQEGRLADTQYF. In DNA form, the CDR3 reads TGCGCCAGCAGCCCTCAAGAGGGGCGCCTAGCAGATACGCAGTATTTT.

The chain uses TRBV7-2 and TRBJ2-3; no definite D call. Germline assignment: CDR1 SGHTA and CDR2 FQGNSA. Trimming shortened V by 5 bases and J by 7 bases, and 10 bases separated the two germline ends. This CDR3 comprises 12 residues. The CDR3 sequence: CASSRPGYTQYF. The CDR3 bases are TGTGCCAGCAGCCGACCGGGCTATACGCAGTATTTT.

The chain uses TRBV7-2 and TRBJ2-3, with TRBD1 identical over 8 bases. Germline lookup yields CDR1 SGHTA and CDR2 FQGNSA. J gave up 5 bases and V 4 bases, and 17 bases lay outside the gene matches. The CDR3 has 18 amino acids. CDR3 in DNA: TGTGCCAGCAGCTCAGGAGGACAGGGTATCTTTGTGAGAGATACGCAGTATTTT. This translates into CASSSGGQGIFVRDTQYF.

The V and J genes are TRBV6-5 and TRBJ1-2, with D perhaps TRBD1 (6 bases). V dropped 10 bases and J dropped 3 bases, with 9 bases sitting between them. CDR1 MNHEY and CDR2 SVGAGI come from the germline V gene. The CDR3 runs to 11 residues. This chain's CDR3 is CATAGDYGYTF. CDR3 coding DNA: TGTGCCACCGCAGGGGACTATGGCTACACCTTC.

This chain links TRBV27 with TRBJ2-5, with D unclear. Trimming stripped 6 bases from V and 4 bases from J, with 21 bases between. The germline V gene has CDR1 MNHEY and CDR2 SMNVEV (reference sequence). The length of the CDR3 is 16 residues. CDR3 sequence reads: CASRMNRRVESETQYF. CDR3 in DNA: TGTGCCAGCAGGATGAACAGAAGAGTGGAGTCAGAGACCCAGTACTTC.

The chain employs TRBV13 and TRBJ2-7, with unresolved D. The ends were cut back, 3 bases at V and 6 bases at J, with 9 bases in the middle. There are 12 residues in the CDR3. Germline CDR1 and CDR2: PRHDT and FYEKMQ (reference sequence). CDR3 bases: TGTGCCAGCAGCTTGCCCCTCCGCGAGCAGTACTTC. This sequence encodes CASSLPLREQYF.

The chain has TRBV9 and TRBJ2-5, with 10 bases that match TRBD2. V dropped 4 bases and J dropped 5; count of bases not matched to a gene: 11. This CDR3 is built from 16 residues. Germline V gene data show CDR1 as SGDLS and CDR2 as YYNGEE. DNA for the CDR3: TGTGCCAGCAGCCCCCTTCAAAGCGGGAGGGCGGAGACCCAGTACTTC. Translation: CASSPLQSGRAETQYF. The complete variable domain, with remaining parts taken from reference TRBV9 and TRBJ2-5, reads DSGVTQTPKHLITATGQRVTLRCSPRSGDLSVYWYQQSLDQGLQFLIQYYNGEERAKGNILERFSAQQFPDLHSELNLSSLELGDSALYFCASSPLQSGRAETQYFGPGTRLLVL.

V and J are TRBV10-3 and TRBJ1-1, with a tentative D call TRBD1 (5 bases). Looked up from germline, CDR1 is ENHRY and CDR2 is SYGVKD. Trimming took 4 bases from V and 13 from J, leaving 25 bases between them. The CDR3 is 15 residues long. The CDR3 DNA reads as TGTGCCATCAGTGCAAACCAAGACAGAGGCCTTGGGAGTTTCTTT. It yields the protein CAISANQDRGLGSFF.

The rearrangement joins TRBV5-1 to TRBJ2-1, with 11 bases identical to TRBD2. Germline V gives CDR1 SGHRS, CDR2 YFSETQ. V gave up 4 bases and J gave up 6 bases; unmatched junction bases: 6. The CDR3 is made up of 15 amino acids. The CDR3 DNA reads TGCGCCAGCAGCCAGGGGCTAGCGGGAGGCAATGAGCAGTTCTTC. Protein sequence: CASSQGLAGGNEQFF.

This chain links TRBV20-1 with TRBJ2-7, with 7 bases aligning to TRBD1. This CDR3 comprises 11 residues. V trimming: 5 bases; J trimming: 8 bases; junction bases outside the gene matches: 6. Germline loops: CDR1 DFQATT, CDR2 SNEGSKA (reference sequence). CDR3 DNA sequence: TGCAGTGCTCGCCGGGACAGCCAGCAGTACTTC. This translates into CSARRDSQQYF.

The chain's CDR3 is CASSLQGYQPQHF. The CDR3, as DNA: TGTGCCAGCAGTTTACAAGGGTATCAGCCCCAGCATTTT. The chain employs TRBV28 and TRBJ1-5; no reliable D call. The V gene's germline CDR1 is MDHEN and CDR2 SYDVKM. The germline V and J ends were trimmed by 2 bases and 5 bases, with 7 bases remaining between them. The CDR3 sequence is 13 residues long.

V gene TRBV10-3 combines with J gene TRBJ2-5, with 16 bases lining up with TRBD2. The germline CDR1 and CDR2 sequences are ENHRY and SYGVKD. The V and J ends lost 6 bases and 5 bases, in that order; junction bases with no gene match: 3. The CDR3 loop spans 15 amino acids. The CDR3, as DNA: TGTGCCATCAGGGGGACTAGCGGGAGGGAGGAGACCCAGTACTTC. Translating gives CAIRGTSGREETQYF.

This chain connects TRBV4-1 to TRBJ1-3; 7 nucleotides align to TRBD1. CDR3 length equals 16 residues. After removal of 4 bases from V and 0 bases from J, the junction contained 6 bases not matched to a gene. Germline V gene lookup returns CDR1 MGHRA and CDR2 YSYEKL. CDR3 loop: CASSRGQAGSGNTIYF. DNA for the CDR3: TGCGCCAGCAGCCGAGGACAGGCCGGCTCTGGAAACACCATATATTTT.

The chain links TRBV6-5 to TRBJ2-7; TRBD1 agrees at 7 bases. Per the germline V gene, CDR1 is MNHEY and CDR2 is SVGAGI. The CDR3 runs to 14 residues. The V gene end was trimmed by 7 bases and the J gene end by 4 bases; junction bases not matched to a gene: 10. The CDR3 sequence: CASNPRTGVYEQYF. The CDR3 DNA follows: TGTGCCAGCAACCCAAGGACAGGAGTGTACGAGCAGTACTTC.

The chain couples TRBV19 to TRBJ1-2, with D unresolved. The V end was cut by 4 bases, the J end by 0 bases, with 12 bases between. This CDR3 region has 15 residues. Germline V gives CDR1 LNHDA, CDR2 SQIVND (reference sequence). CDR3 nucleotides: TGTGCCAGTAGTACCATCCCCGTAACTAACTATGGCTACACCTTC. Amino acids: CASSTIPVTNYGYTF.

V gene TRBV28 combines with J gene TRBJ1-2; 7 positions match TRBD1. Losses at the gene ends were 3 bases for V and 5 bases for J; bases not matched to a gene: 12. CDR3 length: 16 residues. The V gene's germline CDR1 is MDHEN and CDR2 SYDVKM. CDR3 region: CASSLAGTATNYGYTF. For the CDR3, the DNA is TGTGCCAGCAGTTTGGCTGGGACAGCGACCAATTATGGCTACACCTTC.

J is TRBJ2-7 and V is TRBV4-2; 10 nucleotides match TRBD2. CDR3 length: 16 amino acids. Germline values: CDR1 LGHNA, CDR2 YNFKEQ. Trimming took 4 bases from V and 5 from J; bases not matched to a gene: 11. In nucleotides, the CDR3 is TGTGCCAGCAGCCGAGGAACTAGCGGGGTTCTAGACGAGCAGTACTTC. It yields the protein CASSRGTSGVLDEQYF.

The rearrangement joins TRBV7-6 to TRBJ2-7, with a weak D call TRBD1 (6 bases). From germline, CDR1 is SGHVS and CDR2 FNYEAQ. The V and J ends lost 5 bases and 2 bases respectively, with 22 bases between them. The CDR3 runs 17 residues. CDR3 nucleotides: TGTGCCAGCAGCCCGCCCCCCGGACAGCGAACAGCCTACGAGCAGTACTTC. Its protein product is CASSPPPGQRTAYEQYF. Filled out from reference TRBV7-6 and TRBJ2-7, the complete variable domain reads GAGVSQSPRYKVTKRGQDVALRCDPISGHVSLYWYRQALGQGPEFLTYFNYEAQQDKSGLPNDRFSAERPEGSISTLTIQRTEQRDSAMYRCASSPPPGQRTAYEQYFGPGTRLTVT.

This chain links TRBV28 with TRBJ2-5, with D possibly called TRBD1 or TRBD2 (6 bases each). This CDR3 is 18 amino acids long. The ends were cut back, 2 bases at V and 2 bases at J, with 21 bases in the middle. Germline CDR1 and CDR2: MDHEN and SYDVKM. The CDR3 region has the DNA TGTGCCAGCAGTTTAACGGCCCTAAAAGGGGGAGGACAAGAGACCCAGTACTTC. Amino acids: CASSLTALKGGGQETQYF.

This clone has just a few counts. This CDR3 reads CASSQGSGRVETQYF. The DNA of the CDR3 is TGCGCCAGCAGCCAAGGTAGCGGGAGGGTGGAGACCCAGTACTTC. This chain joins TRBV4-3 and TRBJ2-5; TRBD2 matches 11 bases. V shed 1 base and J 5 bases; nucleotides not matched to a gene: 3. The CDR3 is 15 amino acids. Per germline, CDR1 LGHNA and CDR2 YSLEER.

The CDR3 DNA sequence: TGTGCCAGCAGTCCGGGAGAGCTTAGCAATCAGCCCCAGCATTTT. It specifies CASSPGELSNQPQHF. This chain uses TRBV7-2 with TRBJ1-5; no clear D. Germline CDR1 SGHTA, CDR2 FQGNSA. V lost 6 bases, J lost 0 bases, and 12 bases lay in between. CDR3 size: 15 residues. The entire variable domain, with the rest obtained from reference TRBV7-2 and TRBJ1-5, is as follows: GAGVSQSPSNKVTEKGKDVELRCDPISGHTALYWYRQSLGQGLEFLIYFQGNSAPDKSGLPSDRFSAERTGGSVSTLTIQRTQQEDSAVYLCASSPGELSNQPQHFGDGTRLSIL.

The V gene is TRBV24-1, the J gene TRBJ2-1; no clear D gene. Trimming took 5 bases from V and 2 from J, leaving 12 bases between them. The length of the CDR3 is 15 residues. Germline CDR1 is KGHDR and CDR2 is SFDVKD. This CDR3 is CATSGTEDPYNEQFF. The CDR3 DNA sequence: TGTGCCACCAGTGGGACCGAGGACCCCTACAATGAGCAGTTCTTC.

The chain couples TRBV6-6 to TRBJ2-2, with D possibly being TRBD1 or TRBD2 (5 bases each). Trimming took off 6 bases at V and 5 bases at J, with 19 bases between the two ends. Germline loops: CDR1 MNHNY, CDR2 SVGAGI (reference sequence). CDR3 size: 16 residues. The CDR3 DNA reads TGTGCCAGCAGCCTCCCCGGGACCGAAAGGACCGGGGAGCTGTTTTTT. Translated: CASSLPGTERTGELFF.

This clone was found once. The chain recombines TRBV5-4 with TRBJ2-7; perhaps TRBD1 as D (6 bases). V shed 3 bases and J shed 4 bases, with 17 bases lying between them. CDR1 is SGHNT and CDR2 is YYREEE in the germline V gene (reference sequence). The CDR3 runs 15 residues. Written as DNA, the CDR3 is TGTGCCAGCAGCTCCCAACGGGACATAAAGTACGAGCAGTACTTC. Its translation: CASSSQRDIKYEQYF. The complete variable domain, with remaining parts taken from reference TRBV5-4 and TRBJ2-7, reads ETGVTQSPTHLIKTRGQQVTLRCSSQSGHNTVSWYQQALGQGPQFIFQYYREEENGRGNFPPRFSGLQFPNYSSELNVNALELDDSALYLCASSSQRDIKYEQYFGPGTRLTVT.

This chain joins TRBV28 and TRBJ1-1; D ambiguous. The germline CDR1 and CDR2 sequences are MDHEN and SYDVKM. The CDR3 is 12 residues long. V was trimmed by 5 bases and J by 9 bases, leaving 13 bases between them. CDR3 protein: CASSQWSVQAFF. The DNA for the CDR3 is TGTGCCAGCAGTCAATGGTCAGTGCAAGCTTTCTTT.

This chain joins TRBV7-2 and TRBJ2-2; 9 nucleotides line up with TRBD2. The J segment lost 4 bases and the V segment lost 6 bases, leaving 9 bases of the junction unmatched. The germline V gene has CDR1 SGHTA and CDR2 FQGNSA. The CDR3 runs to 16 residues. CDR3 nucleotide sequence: TGTGCCAGCAGGGTCGGAGGGACTAGCACCACCGGGGAGCTGTTTTTT. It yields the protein CASRVGGTSTTGELFF.